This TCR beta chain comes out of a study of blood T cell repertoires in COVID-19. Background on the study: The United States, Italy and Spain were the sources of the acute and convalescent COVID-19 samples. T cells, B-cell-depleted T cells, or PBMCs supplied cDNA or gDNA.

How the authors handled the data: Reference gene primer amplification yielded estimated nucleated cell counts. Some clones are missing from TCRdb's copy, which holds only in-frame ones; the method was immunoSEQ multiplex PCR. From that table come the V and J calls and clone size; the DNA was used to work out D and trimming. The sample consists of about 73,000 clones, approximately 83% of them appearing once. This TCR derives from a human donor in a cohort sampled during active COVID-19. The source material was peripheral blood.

The CDR3 coding sequence is TGTGCCAGCAGCTTCAGTCGAGGTGGGGGGGCGGAGCAGTACTTC. Translated: CASSFSRGGGAEQYF. V is TRBV5-8 and J is TRBJ2-7; a weak D match, TRBD2 (7 bases). Germline assignment: CDR1 SGHTS and CDR2 YDEGEE. The CDR3 length is 15 residues. Trimming removed 2 bases from V and 7 bases from J, with 19 bases in between.